The 28 T cell receptor beta chains given below trace back to one sample, sequenced in a study of cytomegalovirus exposure and HLA in healthy donors. PCR amplification relied on 60 Vbeta primers (plus 13 Jbeta primers). Libraries were prepared by immunoSEQ multiplex PCR; TCRdb keeps only in-frame clonotypes and omits some of them. This sample has under 200,000 clones, with around 85% found just once. Material for sequencing was PBMCs. The source is a woman aged 50 to 60 in good health and CMV-seronegative.

The rearrangement joins TRBV27 to TRBJ2-5; 7 bases fit TRBD1. The J call is doubtful: the DNA matches TRBJ2-7 better. CDR3 length: 13 residues. CDR1 is MNHEY and CDR2 is SMNVEV in the germline V gene (reference sequence). CDR3 region: CASSPRQGGEQYF. CDR3 DNA: TGTGCCAGCAGTCCCCGACAGGGCGGCGAGCAGTACTTC.

The V gene is TRBV27, the J gene TRBJ2-2; D perhaps matches TRBD2 (6 bases). Germline V gene data show CDR1 as MNHEY and CDR2 as SMNVEV (reference sequence). Trimming took 7 bases from V and 1 from J, leaving 16 bases between them. This CDR3 spans 16 amino acids. In DNA, the CDR3 is TGTGCCAGCACCCGAACATTTAGCGGGAACACCGGGGAGCTGTTTTTT. It translates to CASTRTFSGNTGELFF.

V and J are TRBV5-1 and TRBJ1-6; 8 bases are a match to TRBD1. Germline lookup yields CDR1 SGHRS and CDR2 YFSETQ. The ends lost 0 bases at V and 7 bases at J; junction bases unmatched: 6. This CDR3 comprises 16 residues. CDR3 loop: CASSLGQGIGNSPLHF. The CDR3 DNA reads as TGCGCCAGCAGCTTGGGACAGGGGATAGGAAATTCACCCCTCCACTTT.

This CDR3 reads CASSARWQGSYEQYF. In DNA form, the CDR3 reads TGTGCCAGCAGTGCTCGTTGGCAGGGTTCCTACGAGCAGTACTTC. The chain has TRBV6-5 and TRBJ2-7, with TRBD1 as a possible D gene (5 bases). V was clipped by 5 bases and J by 1 base, with 15 bases between them. The CDR3 runs 15 residues. CDR1 MNHEY and CDR2 SVGAGI come from the germline V gene.

This chain joins TRBV6-1 and TRBJ2-7; TRBD2 matches 7 bases. J was trimmed by 2 bases and V by 3 bases; bases with no gene match: 7. This CDR3 contains 15 residues. Germline V gene lookup returns CDR1 MNHNS and CDR2 SASEGT. For the CDR3, the DNA is TGTGCCAGCAGTGACGAGCGGGGAGGTACCTACGAGCAGTACTTC. It is translated as CASSDERGGTYEQYF.

The chain couples TRBV28 to TRBJ1-2; 7 nucleotides agree with TRBD1. The CDR3 is 13 amino acids. The junction had 4 bases not matched to a gene; V was cut back by 1 base and J by 8 bases. Per the germline V gene, CDR1 is MDHEN and CDR2 is SYDVKM. CDR3 region: CASSLLRGRGYTF. CDR3 bases: TGTGCCAGCAGTTTATTGAGGGGGCGGGGCTACACCTTC.

This clone was counted once. V is TRBV4-2 and J is TRBJ2-5; 7 bases are a match to TRBD2. The ends lost 2 bases at V and 1 base at J; junction bases unmatched: 7. The CDR3 covers 16 residues. Germline CDR1 LGHNA, CDR2 YNFKEQ. CDR3 sequence (DNA): TGTGCCAGCAGCCAACAGGGCGGGAGCTTCCAAGAGACCCAGTACTTC. It specifies CASSQQGGSFQETQYF.

A word on this clone: Relative to the germline gene, one junction end is altered; a read error may explain this. The chain employs TRBV7-9 and TRBJ2-7; tentative D call: TRBD2 (5 bases). Germline V lookup: CDR1 SEHNR, CDR2 FQNEAQ (reference sequence). CDR3 size: 14 residues. The DNA for the CDR3 is TGTACCAGCAGCTTAGAGAGGGATCTCTACGAGCAGTACTTC. Amino acid sequence: CTSSLERDLYEQYF.

This rearrangement joins TRBV30 to TRBJ1-2; D perhaps matches TRBD1 (6 bases). Trimming stripped 1 base from V and 0 bases from J, with 12 bases between. Germline V lookup: CDR1 GTSNPN, CDR2 SVGIG (reference sequence). The CDR3 contains 15 residues. The CDR3 protein is CAWSAGTGPNYGYTF. The DNA of the CDR3 is TGTGCCTGGAGTGCCGGTACAGGGCCTAACTATGGCTACACCTTC.

The chain recombines TRBV4-1 with TRBJ2-1; D uncertain. This CDR3 is 14 amino acids long. V was trimmed by 0 bases and J by 4 bases, leaving 7 bases between them. Germline loops: CDR1 MGHRA, CDR2 YSYEKL. The CDR3 DNA reads as TGCGCCAGCAGCCAAGACTATATATACAATGAGCAGTTCTTC. Amino acid sequence: CASSQDYIYNEQFF.

This sequence joins TRBV18 and TRBJ2-5, with D hard to call. CDR3 length: 14 amino acids. V dropped 3 bases and J dropped 2 bases, with 10 bases sitting between them. Germline V CDR1 and CDR2: KGHSH, LQKENI. The CDR3 nucleotides read TGTGCCAGCTCACCGCGGCAGCAACAAGAGACCCAGTACTTC. Its translation is CASSPRQQQETQYF.

This chain connects TRBV7-8 to TRBJ1-5, with 12 bases identical to TRBD1. V shed 5 bases, J shed 3 bases, and the junction held 5 bases outside the gene matches. Germline loops: CDR1 SGHVS, CDR2 FQNEAQ. CDR3 length: 16 residues. For the CDR3, the DNA is TGTGCCAGCAGCCGGGACAGGGGGCTGAACAATCAGCCCCAGCATTTT. Translating gives CASSRDRGLNNQPQHF.

The chain has TRBV18 and TRBJ1-2; 7 positions match TRBD1. The CDR3 contains 16 residues. The ends lost 4 bases at V and 0 bases at J; junction bases unmatched: 8. The germline gives CDR1 KGHSH, CDR2 LQKENI. As DNA, the CDR3 is TGTGCCAGCTCACTCGACAGGGTCGGGACTAACTATGGCTACACCTTC. Encoded protein: CASSLDRVGTNYGYTF.

V is TRBV28 and J is TRBJ1-2; D gene ambiguous. Trimming shortened V by 2 bases and J by 4 bases, and 11 bases separated the two germline ends. This CDR3 contains 14 residues. Germline V gene sequence: CDR1 MDHEN, CDR2 SYDVKM. CDR3 protein: CASSLTRGPYGYTF. As DNA, the CDR3 is TGTGCCAGCAGTTTAACGCGGGGTCCCTATGGCTACACCTTC.

The V call is TRBV5-1, the J call TRBJ2-1, with 8 bases that match TRBD1. The CDR3 contains 14 residues. V lost 4 bases and J lost 3; bases outside the gene matches: 3. The germline CDR1 and CDR2 sequences are SGHRS and YFSETQ. CDR3 DNA: TGCGCCAGCAGCCCGGGACAGGTCTACAATGAGCAGTTCTTC. Protein product: CASSPGQVYNEQFF.

The chain employs TRBV5-1 and TRBJ1-2, with D hard to call. Trimming pared 0 bases from V and 2 bases from J, leaving 11 bases between. CDR1 is SGHRS, CDR2 YFSETQ, per germline. The CDR3 totals 15 residues. CDR3 DNA sequence: TGCGCCAGCAGCTTGGACAGCATGCTGAACTATGGCTACACCTTC. Its translation: CASSLDSMLNYGYTF.

The V and J genes are TRBV7-6 and TRBJ2-7, with 10 nucleotides matching TRBD1. V was pared by 1 base and J by 5 bases, with 5 bases of the junction left unmatched. The length of the CDR3 is 15 residues. CDR1 and CDR2 from the germline V gene are SGHVS and FNYEAQ. The CDR3 sequence is CASSLGQGAGDEQYF. CDR3 DNA sequence: TGTGCCAGCAGCTTAGGACAGGGGGCAGGAGACGAGCAGTACTTC.

The chain joins TRBV5-1 to TRBJ2-1, with 7 bases identical to TRBD1. The germline V gene encodes CDR1 SGHRS and CDR2 YFSETQ. This CDR3 spans 14 amino acids. Unmatched junction bases numbered 2, after V lost 2 bases and J lost 3 bases. CDR3 amino acids: CASSLGQDYNEQFF. CDR3 in DNA: TGCGCCAGCAGCTTAGGACAGGACTACAATGAGCAGTTCTTC.

This clone has only one observation. The chain links TRBV9 to TRBJ2-5; D is possibly TRBD2 (5 bases). The J call could be wrong; TRBJ2-7 is a better fit for the DNA end. CDR1 SGDLS and CDR2 YYNGEE come from the germline V gene. The CDR3 totals 14 residues. In nucleotides, the CDR3 is TGTGCCAGCAGCGTAGCTTCCACTAGCTACGAGCAGTACTTC. Translated, it gives CASSVASTSYEQYF.

A word on this clone: Its ends do not fully match the called genes, so a read error is possible. The sample has other DNA sequences that encode this CDR3 too. The chain carries TRBV6-5 and TRBJ2-2; 9 nucleotides align to TRBD1. Looked up from germline, CDR1 is MNHEY and CDR2 is SVGAGI. This CDR3 contains 15 residues. CDR3 sequence: CASSYPGQGTGELFF. The DNA of the CDR3 is TGTGCCAGCAGTTACCCGGGACAGGGAACCGGAGAGCTGTTTTTT.

The chain combines TRBV19 with TRBJ1-2, with 9 positions matching TRBD1. The germline CDR1 and CDR2 sequences are LNHDA and SQIVND (reference sequence). The V and J ends lost 4 bases and 5 bases, in that order; junction bases with no gene match: 14. CDR3 length equals 17 residues. Written as DNA, the CDR3 is TGTGCCAGTAGTACCACAAAAACAGGGGGCGTTGATTATGGCTACACCTTC. Translating gives CASSTTKTGGVDYGYTF.

This clone was found once. In nucleotides, the CDR3 is TGTGCCAGCAGCTCAGACAGGGGGCTCGGAGGCTACACCTTC. It translates to CASSSDRGLGGYTF. This chain links TRBV27 with TRBJ1-2, with 10 bases that match TRBD1. V was clipped by 6 bases and J by 8 bases; unmatched bases: 9. This CDR3 has 14 residues. Germline V gene lookup returns CDR1 MNHEY and CDR2 SMNVEV (reference sequence).

In this sample, this clone turned up once. V usage is TRBV7-8 and J usage is TRBJ1-1; D unclear. The CDR3 is made up of 15 amino acids. The ends were cut back, 1 base at V and 5 bases at J, with 14 bases in the middle. Germline CDR1 reads SGHVS; CDR2 reads FQNEAQ. The CDR3 DNA reads as TGTGCCAGCAGCTTAGGGACTCAATTGCAAACTGAAGCTTTCTTT. Its protein is CASSLGTQLQTEAFF.

The chain is built from TRBV6-6 and TRBJ2-1; maybe TRBD2 (5 bases). V lost 4 bases to trimming and J lost 8 bases, with 18 bases between them. The CDR3 covers 15 residues. The germline gives CDR1 MNHNY, CDR2 SVGAGI (reference sequence). CDR3 bases: TGTGCCAGCAGTTTGTTCGGGATCAATCTCGATGAGCAGTTCTTC. Its translation: CASSLFGINLDEQFF.

This clone appeared a single time. The chain recombines TRBV14 with TRBJ1-5, with a weak D call TRBD1 (5 bases). The CDR3 extends over 13 amino acids. The V gene's germline CDR1 is SGHDN and CDR2 FVKESK. Trimming cost V 10 bases and J 7 bases, with 17 bases left between them. For the CDR3, the DNA is TGTGCCATTACACACAGGTTAGTACAGCCCCAGCATTTT. Its protein product is CAITHRLVQPQHF.

The rearrangement joins TRBV15 to TRBJ1-2; D not resolved. V was cut by 1 base and J by 4 bases, with 10 bases left in between. Germline V gene lookup returns CDR1 LNHNV and CDR2 YYDKDF (reference sequence). The CDR3 runs to 14 residues. CDR3 coding DNA: TGTGCCACCAGCAGAGGAGTGGTCCCCTATGGCTACACCTTC. This codes for CATSRGVVPYGYTF.

This chain joins TRBV7-2 and TRBJ2-3; D uncertain. CDR3 length: 11 amino acids. Trimming pared 8 bases from V and 11 bases from J, leaving 14 bases between. CDR1 and CDR2 (germline): SGHTA, FQGNSA. CDR3 bases: TGTGCCAGCGGCCCCCCTGTTGGGCAGTATTTT. Its protein product is CASGPPVGQYF. Combining the CDR3 with reference TRBV7-2 and TRBJ2-3 gives the whole variable domain GAGVSQSPSNKVTEKGKDVELRCDPISGHTALYWYRQSLGQGLEFLIYFQGNSAPDKSGLPSDRFSAERTGGSVSTLTIQRTQQEDSAVYLCASGPPVGQYFGPGTRLTVL.

This chain joins TRBV6-1 and TRBJ1-3; D call uncertain. The CDR3 sequence is 16 residues long. Germline CDR1 is MNHNS and CDR2 is SASEGT. Trimming removed 3 bases at V and 1 base at J, with 13 bases between. The DNA of the CDR3 is TGTGCCAGCAGTGATTTGCGGAGAGAGTCTGGAAACACCATATATTTT. Protein sequence: CASSDLRRESGNTIYF.